This is a list of T cell receptor beta chains from one sample in a study of blood T cell repertoires in COVID-19. Only in-frame clones appear in the TCRdb table, and some are missing; sequencing was by immunoSEQ multiplex PCR. The table includes tens of thousands of clones, about four fifths detected once. Sequencing used peripheral blood. Source of these receptors: a human donor in a cohort sampled during active COVID-19. CDR3s include the opening cysteine and the closing phenylalanine or tryptophan. D genes are given only for firm matches. Rows may omit the clone size; those that give it use once, few, many or a size class.

CDR3 DNA,CDR3 protein,V gene,D gene,J gene,clone size
TGTGCCAGTAGGATGGGGGGGAGGGCCCGGAGATTCGGGGAGCTGTTTTTT,CASRMGGRARRFGELFF,TRBV19,TRBD2,TRBJ2-2,-
TGTGCCAGCAGCTCCGGGACAGGGATCTACGAGCAGTACTTC,CASSSGTGIYEQYF,TRBV11-2,TRBD1,TRBJ2-7,-
TGTGCCAGCGCATCGATTGCACAGACCTCTAACTATGGCTACACCTTC,CASASIAQTSNYGYTF,TRBV11-2,-,TRBJ1-2,-
TGTGCCAGCAGTCTCGGGACTAGCGAAAGTGGTGAGCAGTTCTTC,CASSLGTSESGEQFF,TRBV3-1/TRBV3-2,TRBD2,TRBJ2-1,-
TGTGCCACCAGTGATCCCGGGACAGGGGCCGGGGAGCTGTTTTTT,CATSDPGTGAGELFF,TRBV24-1,TRBD1,TRBJ2-2,-
TGCGCCACAGGGTATAGCGGGACTAGAGGACAAGAGACCCAGTACTTC,CATGYSGTRGQETQYF,TRBV5-1,TRBD2,TRBJ2-5,-
TGTGCCAGCAGCTCCCGACAGGGCGTCACCGGGGAGCTGTTTTTT,CASSSRQGVTGELFF,TRBV7-2,TRBD1,TRBJ2-2,-
TGTGCCAGCAGCTTGGGCAGTAGCGGGGGTTACAATGAGCAGTTCTTC,CASSLGSSGGYNEQFF,TRBV5-4,TRBD2,TRBJ2-1,-
TGTGCCAGCAGCATAACTTCGACAGGCTCTGGGGCCAACGTCCTGACTTTC,CASSITSTGSGANVLTF,TRBV7-2,-,TRBJ2-6,-
TGTGCCAGCTCCCCGACTAGTAGCTACGAGCAGTACTTC,CASSPTSSYEQYF,TRBV18,-,TRBJ2-7,-
TGTGCCAGCAGCTTCCTAGCGGGGGCAGATACGCAGTATTTT,CASSFLAGADTQYF,TRBV3-1/TRBV3-2,TRBD2,TRBJ2-3,-
TGTGCCAGCAGCTCCGGTCCCGCGGGGTGGGGAAGCTCCTACGAGCAGTACTTC,CASSSGPAGWGSSYEQYF,TRBV11-3,-,TRBJ2-7,-
TGTGCCAGCAGCCCACTAGCGGGAGGGACCTACGAGCAGTACTTC,CASSPLAGGTYEQYF,TRBV5-5,TRBD2,TRBJ2-7,few
TGTGCCAGCAGTGAAGGGACAGGGGGTTTCTACACCTTC,CASSEGTGGFYTF,TRBV6-1,TRBD1,TRBJ1-2,few
TGTGCCAGCAGCCAGCTACTAGCGGGAGACTACCAAGAGACCCAGTACTTC,CASSQLLAGDYQETQYF,TRBV4-2,TRBD2,TRBJ2-5,-
TGTGCCAGCAGTTACCAGGGTGCTGGCTACACCTTC,CASSYQGAGYTF,TRBV6-5,-,TRBJ1-2,-
TGTGCCAGCACACCTCCCCGGACTAGCGCTACCTACGAGCAGTACTTC,CASTPPRTSATYEQYF,TRBV5-8,TRBD2,TRBJ2-7,-
TGTGCCAGCAGCGCGGGAGGACTAGGAGCCACAGATACGCAGTATTTT,CASSAGGLGATDTQYF,TRBV9,TRBD2,TRBJ2-3,-
TGTGCCAGCAGTTTAGACGGGACAGTGAACACTGAAGCTTTCTTT,CASSLDGTVNTEAFF,TRBV28,TRBD1,TRBJ1-1,few
TGCAGTGCTAGAGAGATGCGGTTCTTC,CSAREMRFF,TRBV20-1,-,TRBJ2-7,-
TGTGCCAGCAGCTTGGGCCTACAGGGTTGGGAGCAGTACTTC,CASSLGLQGWEQYF,TRBV11-2,-,TRBJ2-7,-
TGCGCCAGTTCCGGACAGGGAATCTCCTACGAGCAGTACTTC,CASSGQGISYEQYF,TRBV5-1,TRBD1,TRBJ2-7,-
TGTGCCAGCAGTTATAAGGTGACAGATCTCACAGATACGCAGTATTTT,CASSYKVTDLTDTQYF,TRBV6-9,-,TRBJ2-3,-
TGTGCCAGCAGCCTCATTAGCGCCACTTACACTGAAGCTTTCTTT,CASSLISATYTEAFF,TRBV7-8,-,TRBJ1-1,few
TGTGCCAGCAGCTTTACACAGGGGGGAGGCACTGAAGCTTTCTTT,CASSFTQGGGTEAFF,TRBV11-2,TRBD1,TRBJ1-1,-
TGTGCCAGCAGCCAAAATCAGGTTGGGCAGTTCTTC,CASSQNQVGQFF,TRBV14,-,TRBJ2-1,-
TGTGCCAGTAGTTCCCGGGACAGGGGACACGAGCAGTACTTC,CASSSRDRGHEQYF,TRBV19,TRBD1,TRBJ2-7,-
TGTGCCAGTAGTAGTGGACAGGGCGGGGGTCAGCCCCAGCATTTT,CASSSGQGGGQPQHF,TRBV19,TRBD1,TRBJ1-5,few